Presented here are 6 T cell receptor beta chains from one specimen sequenced in a study of T cell changes during pregnancy in multiple sclerosis. This table comes from immunoSEQ multiplex PCR, and its TCRdb copy is limited to in-frame clones, with some not included. The sample contains 40,000 to 55,000 clones, 90% to 95% of which appear only once. This material consisted of CD8+ T cells from peripheral blood mononuclear cells, taken in the first trimester of pregnancy. The receptors here all came from a female donor with multiple sclerosis, enrolled in a pregnancy study.

The chain carries TRBV27 and TRBJ1-1, with D tentatively TRBD1 (5 bases). Between the trimmed V and J ends, which lost 3 bases and 4 bases, there was a span of 15 bases. From germline, CDR1 is MNHEY and CDR2 SMNVEV (reference sequence). This CDR3 spans 15 amino acids. CDR3 sequence (DNA): TGTGCCAGCAGTTTTAACCCGGGAGGGGTCACTGAAGCTTTCTTT. Translated, it gives CASSFNPGGVTEAFF.

V and J are TRBV4-2 and TRBJ2-1, with D perhaps TRBD2 (7 bases). V lost 0 bases and J 7 bases, leaving 13 bases between the germline ends. This CDR3 comprises 15 residues. Per germline, CDR1 LGHNA and CDR2 YNFKEQ. The CDR3 region is CASSQESGGPNEQFF. CDR3 nucleotide sequence: TGTGCCAGCAGCCAAGAATCGGGGGGCCCGAATGAGCAGTTCTTC.

The genes are TRBV9 and TRBJ2-3; D uncertain. The CDR3 has 14 residues. From germline, CDR1 is SGDLS and CDR2 YYNGEE. V was pared by 4 bases and J by 6 bases, with 15 bases between. CDR3 protein: CASSLRGEEDTQYF. CDR3 DNA sequence: TGTGCCAGCAGCCTTCGCGGAGAGGAGGATACGCAGTATTTT.

This chain uses TRBV10-3 with TRBJ1-1, with D uncertain. Germline-derived CDR1 and CDR2 are ENHRY and SYGVKD. The CDR3 has 15 residues. Trimming left V 0 bases short and J 0 bases short, with 8 bases between. The CDR3, as DNA: TGTGCCATCAGTGAGTCGGAGTCCATGAACACTGAAGCTTTCTTT. It encodes CAISESESMNTEAFF.

V is TRBV7-9 and J is TRBJ1-3, with D possibly TRBD1 on 6 matching bases. From germline, CDR1 is SEHNR and CDR2 FQNEAQ (reference sequence). V lost 5 bases and J 0 bases, leaving 17 bases between the germline ends. The CDR3 is 17 residues long. The CDR3 bases are TGTGCCAGCAGCGGACCTGAGGACAGTAACTCTGGAAACACCATATATTTT. Protein product: CASSGPEDSNSGNTIYF. Based on the CDR3 plus reference TRBV7-9 and TRBJ1-3, the full variable domain is DTGVSQNPRHKITKRGQNVTFRCDPISEHNRLYWYRQTLGQGPEFLTYFQNEAQLEKSRLLSDRFSAERPKGSFSTLEIQRTEQGDSAMYLCASSGPEDSNSGNTIYFGEGSWLTVV.

This clone was recorded once. The chain recombines TRBV27 with TRBJ2-5; D is possibly TRBD2 (5 bases). The CDR3 runs 15 residues. With 2 bases removed from V and 5 bases from J, the gap between germline ends came to 15 bases. Germline V gives CDR1 MNHEY, CDR2 SMNVEV (reference sequence). CDR3: CASSLAGGPAETQYF. CDR3 DNA: TGTGCCAGCAGTTTAGCGGGCGGCCCAGCGGAGACCCAGTACTTC.